This T cell receptor (beta chain) derives from a study of vaccination and CD4 T cells after COVID-19. On this clonotype itself: Its target is unknown.

Specified treatment: approximately 11-day PBMC culture with coronavirus spike peptide pools or control peptides (ViraFEST assay). IL-2 at about 11 IU/ml and peptide pools at approximately 9.6 ug/ml were added to PBMCs cultured at approximately 2 million per well. Half-medium changes with fresh IL-2 medium occurred on days 3 and 7. The CDR3 sequence is 16 residues long. V was trimmed by 0 bases and J by 2 bases, leaving 11 bases between them. Germline V gene sequence: CDR1 KGHSH, CDR2 LQKENI. Researchers used the Oncomine TCR Beta short-read assay to sequence DNA from cultured CD4+ T cells. One entry per CDR3 protein, called by TCRdb with MiXCR from the PCR reads. The sample lists 3,700 or so distinct CDR3 sequences; over 20% were seen once.

J is TRBJ1-3 and V is TRBV18; no clear D. Sequencing was performed on CD4+ T cells from blood, cultured in vitro. This receptor was taken from a human donor who had recovered from COVID-19. CDR3 amino acids: CASSPPSGRPGNTIYF. The DNA for the CDR3 is TGTGCCAGCTCACCACCCTCGGGGAGACCTGGAAACACCATATATTTT.